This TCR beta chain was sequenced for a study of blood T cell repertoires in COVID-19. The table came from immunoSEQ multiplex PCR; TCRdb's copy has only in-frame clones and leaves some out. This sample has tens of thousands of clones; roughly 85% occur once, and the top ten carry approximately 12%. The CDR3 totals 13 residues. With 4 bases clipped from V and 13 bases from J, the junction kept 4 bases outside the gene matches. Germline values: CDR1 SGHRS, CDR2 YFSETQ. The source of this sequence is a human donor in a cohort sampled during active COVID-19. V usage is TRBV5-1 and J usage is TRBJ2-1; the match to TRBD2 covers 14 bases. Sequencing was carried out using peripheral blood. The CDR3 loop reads CASSPGLAGGQFF. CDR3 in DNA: TGCGCCAGCAGCCCTGGACTAGCGGGAGGACAGTTCTTC.